This T cell receptor beta chain was recovered during a study of T cell repertoires in cytomegalovirus infection. On the study more broadly: Recently described HLA-C-restricted plus well-studied HLA-B-restricted CMV epitopes were used. Matching HLA type and CMV infection were both indicated by public TCR beta signatures.

Notes on the study in general: The study identified carriers of CMV plus the relevant HLA from cumulative public TCR beta family frequency. Across the ex vivo response, the dominant clonotypes were HLA-C-restricted CMV-specific TCR beta clonotypes.

Regarding this clonotype: Its antigen is undetermined.

TCRdb independently ran MiXCR on the reads; one entry per CDR3 protein. Among 600,000 to 700,000 distinct CDR3 sequences listed, roughly 33% were seen once. Looked up from germline, CDR1 is SGHTA and CDR2 is FQGTGA. The CDR3 contains 15 residues. V was clipped by 5 bases and J by 6 bases, with 17 bases between them. This rearrangement joins TRBV7-3 to TRBJ2-1, with D possibly TRBD2 on 6 matching bases. The TCR was taken from a human donor in good health (CMV status not recorded). Some clones in this sample may be carry-over from other donors' samples. The input for sequencing was cultured PBMCs, taken from culture after CMV antigen stimulation. The CDR3 coding sequence is TGTGCCAGCAGCCCTAGCTTGACTAGGCCCAATGAGCAGTTCTTC. Translated, it gives CASSPSLTRPNEQFF.